Below are 17 T cell receptor beta chains sequenced from a single sample in a study of blood T cell repertoires in COVID-19. Libraries were prepared by immunoSEQ multiplex PCR; TCRdb keeps only in-frame clonotypes and omits some of them. The sample includes about 350,000 clones, around 90% of them seen just once. Sample: peripheral blood. The receptors come from a woman aged 60-70 years with COVID-19, enrolled during active disease.

J is TRBJ2-6 and V is TRBV13, with a weak D call TRBD1 (5 bases). The CDR3 is 17 residues long. Deletions cut 6 bases from V and 0 bases from J, with 15 bases between. Germline values: CDR1 PRHDT, CDR2 FYEKMQ (reference sequence). This CDR3 is CASSTLGVTSGANVLTF. For the CDR3, the DNA is TGTGCCAGCAGTACCCTAGGGGTTACCTCTGGGGCCAACGTCCTGACTTTC.

The CDR3 loop reads CASSLERGGGNSPLHF. The CDR3 nucleotides read TGTGCCAGCAGCTTAGAACGTGGGGGAGGTAATTCACCCCTCCACTTT. The chain couples TRBV7-9 to TRBJ1-6, with D tentatively TRBD1 (5 bases). CDR1 is SEHNR and CDR2 is FQNEAQ in the germline V gene (reference sequence). This CDR3 is 16 amino acids long. V lost 1 base and J lost 6, with 13 bases in between.

This chain uses TRBV5-1 with TRBJ1-6; TRBD1 aligns across 8 bases. This CDR3 is 15 amino acids long. Germline lookup yields CDR1 SGHRS and CDR2 YFSETQ. The J segment lost 13 bases and the V segment lost 2 bases, leaving 11 bases of the junction unmatched. The CDR3 nucleotides are TGCGCCAGCAGCTTACAGACAGGGGCCGCTCAGCCCCTCCACTTT. Translation: CASSLQTGAAQPLHF.

The rearrangement links TRBV10-3 to TRBJ1-6, with no clear D. Germline-derived CDR1 and CDR2 are ENHRY and SYGVKD. This CDR3 region has 15 residues. V was shortened by 4 bases and J by 8 bases, with 15 bases between the two germline ends. The CDR3 loop is CAISALRPGDSPLHF. Written as DNA, the CDR3 is TGTGCCATCAGTGCGTTGAGACCCGGGGATTCACCCCTCCACTTT.

The V gene is TRBV3-1 (or the pseudogene TRBV3-2), the J gene TRBJ1-1; D uncertain. V lost 6 bases and J 3 bases, leaving 14 bases between the germline ends. Germline CDR1 LGHDT, CDR2 YNNKEL (reference sequence). The CDR3 contains 14 residues. The CDR3 nucleotides read TGTGCCAGCAGGGCGGGAGGAAGGCACACTGAAGCTTTCTTT. This sequence encodes CASRAGGRHTEAFF.

V usage is TRBV7-8 and J usage is TRBJ2-5; 11 bases agree with TRBD1. CDR3 length: 17 residues. The ends lost 4 bases at V and 4 bases at J; junction bases unmatched: 11. In germline, CDR1 is SGHVS, CDR2 FQNEAQ. The CDR3 bases are TGTGCCAGCAGCTCGACGCTTCGGGACAGGGGGAGAGAGACCCAGTACTTC. Translation: CASSSTLRDRGRETQYF.

This rearrangement joins TRBV3-1 (or the pseudogene TRBV3-2) to TRBJ2-2; TRBD1 might be the D (5 bases). The V end was cut by 0 bases, the J end by 2 bases, with 13 bases between. There are 17 residues in the CDR3. Germline lookup yields CDR1 LGHDT and CDR2 YNNKEL (reference sequence). The CDR3: CASSQDEWTLNTGELFF. CDR3 in DNA: TGTGCCAGCAGCCAAGATGAGTGGACACTCAACACCGGGGAGCTGTTTTTT.

This CDR3 reads CAWSAFGGNQPQHF. In DNA, the CDR3 is TGTGCCTGGAGTGCCTTCGGGGGAAATCAGCCCCAGCATTTT. The gene calls are TRBV30 and TRBJ1-5; possibly TRBD1 for D (5 bases). This CDR3 has 14 amino acids. Germline CDR1 GTSNPN, CDR2 SVGIG (reference sequence). V was cut by 1 base and J by 4 bases, with 11 bases left in between.

The V and J genes are TRBV20-1 and TRBJ2-1; no reliable D call. Germline V gene sequence: CDR1 DFQATT, CDR2 SNEGSKA (reference sequence). Trimming took 6 bases from V and 7 from J, leaving 4 bases between them. The CDR3 loop spans 9 amino acids. The CDR3 reads CSAGNEQFF. The CDR3 DNA follows: TGCAGTGCCGGGAATGAGCAGTTCTTC.

The V gene is TRBV3-1 (or the pseudogene TRBV3-2), the J gene TRBJ1-1, with 9 nucleotides matching TRBD1. Germline V lookup: CDR1 LGHDT, CDR2 YNNKEL (reference sequence). CDR3 length equals 14 residues. V lost 3 bases, J lost 6 bases, and 5 bases stayed unmatched. The CDR3 protein is CASSQDRGYPEAFF. Here the CDR3 DNA reads TGTGCCAGCAGCCAGGACAGGGGTTACCCTGAAGCTTTCTTT.

CDR3 sequence reads: CASSTGQGETDTQYF. CDR3 DNA: TGTGCCAGCAGTACCGGACAGGGCGAAACAGATACGCAGTATTTT. The V gene is TRBV6-6, the J gene TRBJ2-3, with TRBD1 matching over 8 bases. CDR1 and CDR2 (germline): MNHNY, SVGAGI (reference sequence). The length of the CDR3 is 15 residues. After removal of 5 bases from V and 3 bases from J, the junction contained 7 bases not matched to a gene.

In DNA form, the CDR3 reads TGTGCCAGTAGTATAGGATGGCAGGGGGCCTATGGCTACACCTTC. This codes for CASSIGWQGAYGYTF. The chain has TRBV19 and TRBJ1-2, with 8 positions matching TRBD1. CDR3 length equals 15 residues. Germline trimming cut 1 base from V and 4 bases from J; bases unmatched to any gene: 5. The germline V gene encodes CDR1 LNHDA and CDR2 SQIVND (reference sequence).

The chain links TRBV12-2 to TRBJ1-1; whether TRBD1, the table's D call, matches the DNA was not checked. TRBV12-2 is shown as a pseudogene. This CDR3 spans 15 amino acids. Here the CDR3 reads CASRLAGQGALNAFF. The CDR3 DNA is TGTGCAAGTCGCTTAGCAGGACAGGGGGCCCTGAACGCTTTCTTT.

V is TRBV30 and J is TRBJ2-5; 15 bases are a match to TRBD2. This CDR3 has 16 residues. The germline V gene encodes CDR1 GTSNPN and CDR2 SVGIG (reference sequence). The V gene end was trimmed by 1 base and the J gene end by 2 bases; junction bases not matched to a gene: 2. The CDR3 nucleotides read TGTGCCTGGAGTGAAGGACTAGCGGGGGGGCAAGAGACCCAGTACTTC. It encodes CAWSEGLAGGQETQYF. Full variable domain (outside the CDR3, taken from reference TRBV30 and TRBJ2-5): SQTIHQWPATLVQPVGSPLSLECTVEGTSNPNLYWYRQAAGRGLQLLFYSVGIGQISSEVPQNLSASRPQDRQFILSSKKLLLSDSGFYLCAWSEGLAGGQETQYFGPGTRLLVL.

The rearrangement joins TRBV15 to TRBJ2-5, with D perhaps TRBD1 (6 bases). The germline V gene encodes CDR1 LNHNV and CDR2 YYDKDF (reference sequence). Between the trimmed V and J ends, which lost 0 bases and 0 bases, there was a span of 14 bases. The CDR3 sequence is 17 residues long. The CDR3 loop reads CATSRERPRQDQETQYF. CDR3 sequence (DNA): TGTGCCACCAGCAGAGAAAGACCACGACAGGACCAAGAGACCCAGTACTTC.

The rearrangement uses TRBV2 and TRBJ1-1; TRBD1 matches 8 bases. CDR1 is SNHLY and CDR2 is FYNNEI in the germline V gene. Unmatched junction bases numbered 0, after V lost 11 bases and J lost 1 base. The CDR3 runs 11 residues. CDR3 amino acids: CAGQGNTEAFF. The CDR3 DNA reads as TGTGCCGGACAGGGGAACACTGAAGCTTTCTTT.

V is TRBV27 and J is TRBJ2-7, with 11 bases aligning to TRBD2. Germline-derived CDR1 and CDR2 are MNHEY and SMNVEV (reference sequence). The CDR3 loop spans 15 amino acids. Trimming cost V 4 bases and J 4 bases; bases outside gene matches: 6. CDR3 coding DNA: TGTGCCAGCAGTTCCCCTAGCGGGGGGATATACGAGCAGTACTTC. It yields the protein CASSSPSGGIYEQYF.